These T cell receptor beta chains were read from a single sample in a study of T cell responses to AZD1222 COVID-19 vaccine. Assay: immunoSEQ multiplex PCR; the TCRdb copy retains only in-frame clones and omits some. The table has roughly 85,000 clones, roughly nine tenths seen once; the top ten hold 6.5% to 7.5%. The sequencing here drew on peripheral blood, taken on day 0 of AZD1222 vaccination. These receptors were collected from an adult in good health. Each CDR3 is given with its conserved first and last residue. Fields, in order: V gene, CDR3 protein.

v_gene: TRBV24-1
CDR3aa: CATSQTAWDGYTF

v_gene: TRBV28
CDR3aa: CASRDGTTERGYTF

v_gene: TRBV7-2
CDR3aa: CASSPSPTGNTEAFF

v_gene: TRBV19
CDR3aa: CASRLGTSGANVLTF

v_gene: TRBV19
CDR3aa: CASSGKQGGNTGELFF

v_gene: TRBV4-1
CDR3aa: CASSQETGELFF

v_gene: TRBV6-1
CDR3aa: CASSEASRVFSGYTF

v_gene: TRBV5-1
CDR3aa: CASSLGAANYGYTF

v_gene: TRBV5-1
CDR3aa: CASRASGRNSPLHF

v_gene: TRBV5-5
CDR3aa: CASSPDTANTGELFF

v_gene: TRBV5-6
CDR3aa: CASSPVVSFEQYF

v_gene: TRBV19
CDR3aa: CASSAGFRGLSNQPQHF

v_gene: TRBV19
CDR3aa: CASSPNQGAGNQPQHF

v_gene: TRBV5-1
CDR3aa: CASSLEASGSIGELFF